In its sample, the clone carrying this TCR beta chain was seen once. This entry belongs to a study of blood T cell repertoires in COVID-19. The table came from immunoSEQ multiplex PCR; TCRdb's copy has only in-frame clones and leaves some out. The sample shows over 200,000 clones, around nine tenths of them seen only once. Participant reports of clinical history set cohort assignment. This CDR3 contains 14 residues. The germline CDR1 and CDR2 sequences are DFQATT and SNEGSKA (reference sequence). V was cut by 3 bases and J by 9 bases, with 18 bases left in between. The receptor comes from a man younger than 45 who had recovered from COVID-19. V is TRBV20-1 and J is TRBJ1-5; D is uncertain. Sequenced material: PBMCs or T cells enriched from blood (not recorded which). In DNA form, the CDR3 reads TGCAGTGCTAGTGATCCTAGCGGTGTTATGCCCCAGCATTTT. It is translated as CSASDPSGVMPQHF.